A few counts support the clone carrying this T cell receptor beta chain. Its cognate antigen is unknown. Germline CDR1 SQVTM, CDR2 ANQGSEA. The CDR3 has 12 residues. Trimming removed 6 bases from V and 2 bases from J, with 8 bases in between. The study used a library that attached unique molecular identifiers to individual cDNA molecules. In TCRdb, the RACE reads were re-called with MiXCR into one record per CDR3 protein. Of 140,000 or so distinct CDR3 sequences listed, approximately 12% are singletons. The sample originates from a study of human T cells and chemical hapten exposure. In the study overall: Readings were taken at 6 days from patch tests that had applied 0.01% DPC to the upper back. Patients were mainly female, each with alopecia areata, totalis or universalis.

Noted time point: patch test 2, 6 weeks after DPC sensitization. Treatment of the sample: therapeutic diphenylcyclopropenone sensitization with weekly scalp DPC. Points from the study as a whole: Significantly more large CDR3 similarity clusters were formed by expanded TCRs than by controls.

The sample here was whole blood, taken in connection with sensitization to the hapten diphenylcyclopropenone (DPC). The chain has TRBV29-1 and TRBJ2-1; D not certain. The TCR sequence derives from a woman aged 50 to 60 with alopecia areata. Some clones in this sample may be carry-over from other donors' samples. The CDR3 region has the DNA TGCAGCGTCCCGACGACCTACAATGAGCAGTTCTTC. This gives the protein CSVPTTYNEQFF.